Listed below are T cell receptor beta chains from one sample, sequenced in a study of siplizumab effects on memory and regulatory T cells. TCRdb's table, derived via immunoSEQ multiplex PCR, lists solely in-frame clones and lacks some. The sample lists tens of thousands of clones; around 90% were seen once. Sample: CD8+ T cells sorted from blood. These receptors all come from a human donor in good health. The CDR3 runs from the conserved cysteine through the conserved F or W. A D gene is named only where the DNA matches it firmly. The size field is filled for only some rows; it gives once, few, many or a size class.

TRBV19	.	TRBJ2-7	.	TGTGCCAGTAGTATATTGGGACCAGCGCACGAGCAGTACTTC	CASSILGPAHEQYF
TRBV5-4	.	TRBJ2-7	.	TGTGCCAGCAGCTCGGTCGTGAACGAGCAGTACTTC	CASSSVVNEQYF
TRBV6-5	TRBD1	TRBJ1-5	.	TGTGCCAGCAGTGCTGACAGGGTCAATCAGCCCCAGCATTTT	CASSADRVNQPQHF
TRBV19	.	TRBJ2-7	.	TGTGCCAGTGGTAGGTCCTACGAGCAGTACTTC	CASGRSYEQYF
TRBV4-1	.	TRBJ1-1	.	TGCGCCAGCAGGCAACTTTTACGGGACACTGAAGCTTTCTTT	CASRQLLRDTEAFF
TRBV10-3	.	TRBJ2-3	.	TGTGCCATCAGTGACCCATCCGGACGGGGAGATACGCAGTATTTT	CAISDPSGRGDTQYF
TRBV7-2	.	TRBJ1-1	.	TGTGCCAGCAGCTTAGGGTGGGGAAGTATCACTGAAGCTTTCTTT	CASSLGWGSITEAFF
TRBV14	TRBD1	TRBJ1-2	.	TGTGCCAGCAGCCCCGCGGGACAGGGTAACCACTATGGCTACACCTTC	CASSPAGQGNHYGYTF
TRBV5-1	.	TRBJ1-6	.	TGCGCCAGCAGCTTGGCCGCGCAGGGAACCTATAATTCACCCCTCCACTTT	CASSLAAQGTYNSPLHF
TRBV7-9	.	TRBJ2-7	.	TGTGCCAGCAGCTTAGAGGGAGGGGGTCAGATCAAGCAGTACTTC	CASSLEGGGQIKQYF
TRBV6-1	TRBD1	TRBJ1-3	.	TGTGCCAGCGTTAGGGACAGCGACTCTGGAAACACCATATATTTT	CASVRDSDSGNTIYF
TRBV6-5	.	TRBJ2-7	.	TGTGCCATCAGTGATGGAAAGTCCTACGAGCAGTACTTC	CAISDGKSYEQYF
TRBV27	.	TRBJ2-1	.	TGTGCCAGCAGTTTATCAATTTCCAATGAGCAGTTCTTC	CASSLSISNEQFF
TRBV6-5	.	TRBJ2-7	.	TGTGCCAGCAGTTTCGCTTACGAGCAGTACTTC	CASSFAYEQYF
TRBV18	TRBD1	TRBJ1-1	.	TGTGCCAGCTCACCCCAGGGGGCCAGCCCTGAAGCTTTCTTT	CASSPQGASPEAFF
TRBV27	.	TRBJ1-5	.	TGTGCCAGCAGTCTGGGTCCGACTCAGCCCCAGCATTTT	CASSLGPTQPQHF
TRBV27	.	TRBJ1-4	once	TGTGCCAGCAGTTTGGCAGGTGGGGAAAAACTGTTTTTT	CASSLAGGEKLFF
TRBV7-9	TRBD2	TRBJ2-5	.	TGTGCCAGCAGCTTGGAGGGACTAGCAGACGAAGAGACCCAGTACTTC	CASSLEGLADEETQYF
TRBV18	TRBD2	TRBJ2-7	.	TGTGCCAGCTCACCCCCACCAGGACGGACTAGCGGATTAAGCTCCTACGAGCAGTACTTC	CASSPPPGRTSGLSSYEQYF
TRBV27	.	TRBJ1-5	.	TGTGCCAGCAGTCTCAGTAGCAATCAGCCCCAGCATTTT	CASSLSSNQPQHF
TRBV7-7	TRBD2	TRBJ2-7	.	TGTGCCAGCAGCCCCTCAGCGGGGGTTTACGAGCAGTACTTC	CASSPSAGVYEQYF
TRBV4-2	.	TRBJ2-2	medium-sized	TGTGCCAGCAGCCATCCATTTCGACAGGGTCGTAGCGGGCCGGCGGGGGAGCTGTTTTTT	CASSHPFRQGRSGPAGELFF
TRBV12-5	TRBD1	TRBJ2-5	.	TGTGCTAGTGGTCCTACGACAGGGGTAGTCGAGACCCAGTACTTC	CASGPTTGVVETQYF
TRBV15	.	TRBJ2-7	once	TGTGCCACCAGTCCCGGGACTTCAAACTACGAGCAGTACTTC	CATSPGTSNYEQYF
TRBV7-9	TRBD1	TRBJ1-1	.	TGTGCCAGCAGCTTAGCGGGCAGGGGGCCCGTTGAAGCTTTCTTT	CASSLAGRGPVEAFF
TRBV19	.	TRBJ1-6	.	TGTGCCAGTAGAACAGGGTGGGGACCCCTCCACTTT	CASRTGWGPLHF
TRBV4-1	TRBD2	TRBJ2-5	.	TGCGCCAGCAGCCAAGCGGGGGGATACCAAGAGACCCAGTACTTC	CASSQAGGYQETQYF
TRBV7-9	.	TRBJ1-5	.	TGTGCCAGCAGCTTATTAGGGTCTCAGCCCCAGCATTTT	CASSLLGSQPQHF
TRBV29-1	.	TRBJ2-7	.	TGCAGCGTTGAAGAACCCAACGACGAAACCTACGAGCAGTACTTC	CSVEEPNDETYEQYF
TRBV9	.	TRBJ1-1	.	TGTGCCAGCAGCGTAGATGGGGGGTACCCTGAAGCTTTCTTT	CASSVDGGYPEAFF
TRBV11-1	TRBD2	TRBJ2-5	once	TGTGCCAGCAGATTCGGGCGGGAGAGGAAAGAGACCCAGTACTTC	CASRFGRERKETQYF
TRBV18	.	TRBJ1-1	.	TGTGCCAGCTCACCCCGACATGTGAACACTGAAGCTTTCTTT	CASSPRHVNTEAFF
TRBV10-1	TRBD1	TRBJ2-3	.	TGCGCCAGCAGTTCACCGGGACAGGGGGCAGATACGCAGTATTTT	CASSSPGQGADTQYF
TRBV10-2	TRBD2	TRBJ2-2	.	TGCGCCAGCAGCCTAGCGGGAGGGGATACCGGGGAGCTGTTTTTT	CASSLAGGDTGELFF
TRBV19	TRBD2	TRBJ2-7	.	TGTGCCAGTAGTATTGTGCTAGCGGGAATCTACGAGCAGTACTTC	CASSIVLAGIYEQYF
TRBV27	TRBD1	TRBJ1-6	once	TGTGCCAGCAAAGACAGGGGCTTTAATTCACCCCTCCACTTT	CASKDRGFNSPLHF
TRBV5-5	.	TRBJ1-1	.	TGTGCCAGCAGCTTACTCCGACAGCTCTTCATGAACACTGAAGCTTTCTTT	CASSLLRQLFMNTEAFF
TRBV9	.	TRBJ2-1	.	TGTGCCAGCAGCGCCCTGGGATCCCAGAGCTCCTACAATGAGCAGTTCTTC	CASSALGSQSSYNEQFF
TRBV7-9	.	TRBJ2-1	.	TGTGCCAGCAGCTTCATGAGCGGGCCCTCCTACAATGAGCAGTTCTTC	CASSFMSGPSYNEQFF
TRBV27	.	TRBJ1-1	.	TGTGCCAGCAGTTCCACAGGGAGAGATGAAGCTTTCTTT	CASSSTGRDEAFF
TRBV27	.	TRBJ1-5	.	TGTGCCAGCAGTCCGGTTTTCCTAGCGAATCAGCCCCAGCATTTT	CASSPVFLANQPQHF
TRBV19	.	TRBJ2-7	.	TGTGCCAGTTCTCCGTCGTGGCGGCTAGCGAGTACCTACGAGCAGTACTTC	CASSPSWRLASTYEQYF
TRBV23-1	.	TRBJ1-4	.	TGCGCCAGAGACAGGAAGAACGGAATGGGGTTTTTT	CARDRKNGMGFF
TRBV5-6	.	TRBJ1-1	.	TGTGCCAGCAGCTGGACTCCCAGCCAAGGGACTGAAGCTTTCTTT	CASSWTPSQGTEAFF
TRBV9	.	TRBJ2-1	few	TGTGCCAGCAGCGCAGCTGACCCCTACAATGAGCAGTTCTTC	CASSAADPYNEQFF